These 30 T cell receptor beta chains were all obtained from the same sample, sequenced in a study of cytomegalovirus exposure and HLA in healthy donors. Primers included in the PCR were 60 Vbeta and 13 Jbeta primers. The data were produced by immunoSEQ multiplex PCR, yet TCRdb's version contains in-frame clones alone and is incomplete. This sample has hundreds of thousands of clones, with over 60% found just once. The sequenced sample was PBMCs. These receptor sequences come from a male donor in good health and CMV-seronegative.

The chain has TRBV15 and TRBJ1-5, with 10 bases aligning to TRBD1. CDR3 length: 17 residues. V dropped 0 bases and J dropped 1; count of bases not matched to a gene: 3. Per germline, CDR1 LNHNV and CDR2 YYDKDF (reference sequence). The CDR3 bases are TGTGCCACCAGCAGAGAGACAGGGGGCCGGAGCAATCAGCCCCAGCATTTT. Its translation is CATSRETGGRSNQPQHF.

In this sample, this clone turned up a few times. This chain connects TRBV7-8 to TRBJ2-1; no definite D call. Between the trimmed V and J ends, which lost 4 bases and 6 bases, there was a span of 10 bases. Germline values: CDR1 SGHVS, CDR2 FQNEAQ. This CDR3 spans 13 amino acids. CDR3 bases: TGTGCCAGCAGCTCCCCCCTGTCCAATGAGCAGTTCTTC. It encodes CASSSPLSNEQFF.

This clone was picked up one time. The genes are TRBV2 and TRBJ2-2, with D possibly being TRBD2 (5 bases). The V and J ends lost 6 bases and 3 bases respectively, with 8 bases between them. There are 13 residues in the CDR3. Germline loops: CDR1 SNHLY, CDR2 FYNNEI. CDR3 nucleotide sequence: TGTGCCAGCAGCCCGGACTACACCGGGGAGCTGTTTTTT. It is translated as CASSPDYTGELFF.

The gene calls are TRBV9 and TRBJ1-2; 7 bases match TRBD1. This CDR3 contains 15 residues. CDR1 and CDR2 from the germline V gene are SGDLS and YYNGEE. V gave up 3 bases and J gave up 2 bases; unmatched junction bases: 7. Here the CDR3 reads CASSGGGGGNYGYTF. CDR3 nucleotides: TGTGCCAGCAGCGGAGGCGGAGGGGGCAACTATGGCTACACCTTC.

The V gene is TRBV14, the J gene TRBJ2-3; 10 nucleotides align to TRBD2. Trimming cost V 9 bases and J 1 base; bases outside gene matches: 7. CDR3 size: 15 residues. Germline-derived CDR1 and CDR2 are SGHDN and FVKESK. CDR3 loop: CARILAGARTDTQYF. The CDR3, as DNA: TGTGCCAGGATTCTAGCGGGGGCCCGCACAGATACGCAGTATTTT.

The J gene is TRBJ2-1, the V gene TRBV29-1, with D possibly matching TRBD2 (7 bases). CDR1 is SQVTM, CDR2 ANQGSEA, per germline. The CDR3 is 16 residues long. Trimming left V 0 bases short and J 0 bases short, with 12 bases between. For the CDR3, the DNA is TGCAGCGTTGAAGACCGGGGGGCCAGCTCCTACAATGAGCAGTTCTTC. It yields the protein CSVEDRGASSYNEQFF.

The chain has TRBV19 and TRBJ2-1; 7 nucleotides agree with TRBD1. Germline V gene sequence: CDR1 LNHDA, CDR2 SQIVND (reference sequence). Germline trimming cut 5 bases from V and 0 bases from J; bases unmatched to any gene: 4. CDR3 size: 15 residues. The CDR3 reads CASSRRDSSYNEQFF. The CDR3 DNA reads as TGTGCCAGTAGTCGCCGGGACAGCTCCTACAATGAGCAGTTCTTC.

J is TRBJ1-6 and V is TRBV28; D ambiguous. Germline-derived CDR1 and CDR2 are MDHEN and SYDVKM. V lost 5 bases, J lost 7 bases, and 9 bases lay in between. The CDR3 has 13 residues. The CDR3 DNA reads TGTGCCAGCAGTCCGGTCGCCAATTCACCCCTCCACTTT. Its protein is CASSPVANSPLHF.

The chain employs TRBV14 and TRBJ1-2, with D possibly matching TRBD1 (6 bases). Germline CDR1 is SGHDN and CDR2 is FVKESK. The ends were cut back, 4 bases at V and 7 bases at J, with 16 bases in the middle. The CDR3 consists of 14 residues. CDR3 amino acids: CASSPNRVGGGYTF. DNA of the CDR3: TGTGCCAGCAGCCCCAACAGGGTTGGAGGTGGCTACACCTTC.

V and J are TRBV29-1 and TRBJ1-2; unclear D gene. V lost 6 bases, J lost 0 bases, and 11 bases lay in between. The CDR3 is 13 residues long. Germline CDR1 is SQVTM and CDR2 is ANQGSEA. The CDR3 nucleotides read TGCAGCGTCGAGGATGTTGCTAACTATGGCTACACCTTC. Translation: CSVEDVANYGYTF.

The chain links TRBV6-1 to TRBJ2-2; 12 bases agree with TRBD2. Losses at the gene ends were 3 bases for V and 7 bases for J; bases not matched to a gene: 12. Germline CDR1 and CDR2: MNHNS and SASEGT. The CDR3 has 18 amino acids. CDR3 sequence reads: CASSDVSASGRVGGELFF. CDR3 sequence (DNA): TGTGCCAGCAGTGACGTTTCCGCTAGCGGGAGGGTAGGCGGGGAGCTGTTTTTT.

The chain carries TRBV6-5 and TRBJ1-1; D is ambiguous. This CDR3 region has 13 residues. V lost 2 bases and J lost 4, with 8 bases in between. The germline gives CDR1 MNHEY, CDR2 SVGAGI. The CDR3 here is CASSYPAGTEAFF. The CDR3 DNA sequence: TGTGCCAGCAGTTACCCGGCGGGCACTGAAGCTTTCTTT.

This clone was counted a few times. The J gene is TRBJ1-1, the V gene TRBV6-5, with D possibly matching TRBD1 (6 bases). CDR3 length equals 16 residues. CDR1 and CDR2 (germline): MNHEY, SVGAGI. Trimming stripped 2 bases from V and 0 bases from J, with 13 bases between. CDR3: CASSYGLGGLNTEAFF. The CDR3 nucleotides are TGTGCCAGCAGTTACGGTCTAGGGGGATTGAACACTGAAGCTTTCTTT.

This chain uses TRBV29-1 with TRBJ2-3; D may be TRBD2 (7 bases). The CDR3 contains 16 residues. The V end was cut by 5 bases, the J end by 1 base, with 19 bases between. The germline gives CDR1 SQVTM, CDR2 ANQGSEA. CDR3 in amino acids: CSVSAGAVFGTDTQYF. In DNA form, the CDR3 reads TGCAGCGTTAGTGCGGGGGCCGTTTTCGGCACAGATACGCAGTATTTT.

V is TRBV6-1 and J is TRBJ2-3; D is undetermined. Germline V gene data show CDR1 as MNHNS and CDR2 as SASEGT. The V end was cut by 7 bases, the J end by 2 bases, with 10 bases between. The CDR3 runs 13 residues. DNA for the CDR3: TGTGCCAGCACTGACCTATACACAGATACGCAGTATTTT. Encoded protein: CASTDLYTDTQYF.

The chain has TRBV28 and TRBJ2-1, with 7 positions matching TRBD2. J gave up 6 bases and V 4 bases, and 9 bases lay outside the gene matches. CDR1 and CDR2 (germline): MDHEN, SYDVKM. This CDR3 is built from 15 residues. CDR3 residues: CASSSTSGEANEQFF. The CDR3 DNA follows: TGTGCCAGCAGTTCGACGAGCGGGGAGGCCAATGAGCAGTTCTTC.

The V and J genes are TRBV5-1 and TRBJ2-1; a possible D gene is TRBD1 (5 bases). Per germline, CDR1 SGHRS and CDR2 YFSETQ. The CDR3 covers 15 residues. The ends were cut back, 0 bases at V and 8 bases at J, with 15 bases in the middle. The CDR3 reads CASSLEGLRVDEQFF. The CDR3 nucleotides read TGCGCCAGCAGCTTGGAGGGGCTCCGCGTCGATGAGCAGTTCTTC. Full variable domain (missing parts from reference TRBV5-1 and TRBJ2-1): KAGVTQTPRYLIKTRGQQVTLSCSPISGHRSVSWYQQTPGQGLQFLFEYFSETQRNKGNFPGRFSGRQFSNSRSEMNVSTLELGDSALYLCASSLEGLRVDEQFFGPGTRLTVL.

This clone has only a few counts. This rearrangement joins TRBV9 to TRBJ1-1, with no clear D. Germline loops: CDR1 SGDLS, CDR2 YYNGEE. V was trimmed by 0 bases and J by 7 bases, leaving 16 bases between them. The CDR3 contains 15 residues. The CDR3 DNA follows: TGTGCCAGCAGCGTAGGAATGTTCAATTCGGGTGAAGCTTTCTTT. Protein product: CASSVGMFNSGEAFF. The full variable domain, completed using reference TRBV9 and TRBJ1-1, is DSGVTQTPKHLITATGQRVTLRCSPRSGDLSVYWYQQSLDQGLQFLIQYYNGEERAKGNILERFSAQQFPDLHSELNLSSLELGDSALYFCASSVGMFNSGEAFFGQGTRLTVV.

The V and J genes are TRBV2 and TRBJ1-2; D is unclear. The CDR3 extends over 13 amino acids. V gave up 10 bases and J gave up 8 bases, with 20 bases separating them. In germline, CDR1 is SNHLY, CDR2 FYNNEI. CDR3 region: CATLGRPTGGYTF. The DNA of the CDR3 is TGTGCCACCCTCGGGCGCCCCACGGGGGGCTACACCTTC.

The V call is TRBV2, the J call TRBJ2-1, with 9 bases that match TRBD1. This CDR3 contains 11 residues. Losses at the gene ends were 8 bases for V and 14 bases for J; bases not matched to a gene: 7. Looked up from germline, CDR1 is SNHLY and CDR2 is FYNNEI. CDR3 region: CASPTGTGKFF. Written as DNA, the CDR3 is TGTGCCAGCCCCACAGGGACAGGGAAGTTCTTC.

This clone turned up a few times. The chain couples TRBV5-1 to TRBJ2-7, with TRBD1 matching 8 bases. Trimming took 4 bases from V and 2 from J; bases not matched to a gene: 8. Germline CDR1 reads SGHRS; CDR2 reads YFSETQ. This CDR3 region has 15 residues. In nucleotides, the CDR3 is TGCGCCAGCAGCAGGGGACAGGCTAATCCCTACGAGCAGTACTTC. It codes for CASSRGQANPYEQYF.

The chain combines TRBV28 with TRBJ1-2; possible D gene TRBD1, 5 bases. The CDR3 extends over 12 amino acids. The V and J ends lost 6 bases and 4 bases respectively, with 9 bases between them. The germline V gene has CDR1 MDHEN and CDR2 SYDVKM. CDR3 in DNA: TGTGCCAGCAGCAGTACAGGCTATGGCTACACCTTC. Translation: CASSSTGYGYTF.

The J gene is TRBJ2-1, the V gene TRBV2, with 11 bases matching TRBD2. V was clipped by 5 bases and J by 4 bases; unmatched bases: 4. The V gene's germline CDR1 is SNHLY and CDR2 FYNNEI. The CDR3 runs 15 residues. Here the CDR3 DNA reads TGTGCCAGCAGTCAGAGACTAGCGGGGTACAATGAGCAGTTCTTC. It specifies CASSQRLAGYNEQFF.

The rearrangement links TRBV10-3 to TRBJ2-3; weak D call: TRBD1 (5 bases). Germline V gene sequence: CDR1 ENHRY, CDR2 SYGVKD. The CDR3 is 15 residues long. Trimming took off 7 bases at V and 5 bases at J, with 19 bases between the two ends. CDR3 sequence (DNA): TGTGCCATCACCACCGACGGACCCCAGGGAGATACGCAGTATTTT. This sequence encodes CAITTDGPQGDTQYF.

The chain carries TRBV5-6 and TRBJ2-6; 7 bases are shared with TRBD1. The CDR3 extends over 17 amino acids. J was trimmed by 2 bases and V by 0 bases; bases with no gene match: 5. From germline, CDR1 is SGHDT and CDR2 YYEEEE. This CDR3 reads CASSLVDRPPGANVLTF. As DNA, the CDR3 is TGTGCCAGCAGCTTGGTGGACAGGCCCCCTGGGGCCAACGTCCTGACTTTC.

This clone occurred once. One junction end disagrees with the germline gene, perhaps due to a read error. The chain has TRBV9 and TRBJ1-6; the match to TRBD1 covers 7 bases. Germline CDR1 SGDLS, CDR2 YYNGEE. The length of the CDR3 is 16 residues. The CDR3 reads CASSALGGSYNSPPHF. The CDR3 DNA reads as TGTGCCAGCAGCGCTTTAGGGGGCTCCTATAATTCACCCCCCCACTTT.

The V gene is TRBV9, the J gene TRBJ2-7; 13 nucleotides align to TRBD2. The germline V gene encodes CDR1 SGDLS and CDR2 YYNGEE. J gave up 3 bases and V 4 bases, and 7 bases lay outside the gene matches. The CDR3 spans 16 residues. The CDR3 loop reads CASSKGTSGTNYEQYF. For the CDR3, the DNA is TGTGCCAGCAGCAAAGGGACTAGCGGGACTAACTACGAGCAGTACTTC.

The chain links TRBV19 to TRBJ2-7; 10 positions agree with TRBD1. The length of the CDR3 is 14 residues. V lost 4 bases, J lost 3 bases, and 3 bases stayed unmatched. CDR1 is LNHDA and CDR2 is SQIVND in the germline V gene (reference sequence). CDR3 bases: TGTGCCAGTAGTAACCGGGACAGGGGCTACGAGCAGTACTTC. Translated: CASSNRDRGYEQYF.

V is TRBV9 and J is TRBJ2-2; maybe TRBD2 (5 bases). Germline CDR1 is SGDLS and CDR2 is YYNGEE. CDR3 length: 16 residues. V gave up 0 bases and J gave up 5 bases, with 14 bases separating them. CDR3 bases: TGTGCCAGCAGCGTAGAGGGAGACCGGCCGACCGGGGAGCTGTTTTTT. Its protein is CASSVEGDRPTGELFF.

The chain couples TRBV5-4 to TRBJ2-5; the D is unclear. CDR3 length: 14 residues. The germline CDR1 and CDR2 sequences are SGHNT and YYREEE (reference sequence). V was shortened by 4 bases and J by 1 base, with 11 bases between the two germline ends. The CDR3 region is CASSRIVSQETQYF. The CDR3 DNA reads as TGTGCCAGCAGCCGAATTGTCAGCCAAGAGACCCAGTACTTC. Full variable domain (missing parts from reference TRBV5-4 and TRBJ2-5): ETGVTQSPTHLIKTRGQQVTLRCSSQSGHNTVSWYQQALGQGPQFIFQYYREEENGRGNFPPRFSGLQFPNYSSELNVNALELDDSALYLCASSRIVSQETQYFGPGTRLLVL.